A single sample is the source of the 26 T cell receptor beta chains below, sequenced in a study of blood T cells in healthy people across ages (dated by TCRdb to the mid-2010s). Library prep was done by 5' RACE. Reads for this sample came from an Illumina HiSeq 2500. A second PCR of about 7 to 12 cycles was run with a J-beta primer mix and a sample-barcoded 5' primer. The public reads were reanalyzed by TCRdb: fastp trimming at Q25, MiXCR alignment, in-frame beta chains only. Under each unique CDR3 protein, matching rows form one entry showing the most common genes and DNA. This sample holds roughly 800,000 distinct CDR3 sequences; roughly 26% were observed only once. Jointly, the top ten make up under 3% of the sample. The sample was also linked to a second study, of T cells of mothers and their children.

What was sequenced was blood. All receptors derive from a boy aged 5-17 years in good health.

This clonotype has more than one count but fewer than ten. The rearrangement uses TRBV27 and TRBJ2-1; D tentatively fits TRBD1 or TRBD2 (5 bases each). The CDR3 spans 14 residues. The V end lost 7 bases, the J end lost 1 base, and 11 bases lay between the germline ends. The germline CDR1 and CDR2 sequences are MNHEY and SMNVEV (reference sequence). CDR3 nucleotide sequence: TGTGCCAGCAAGGGACGGGGATCCTACAATGAGCAGTTCTTC. Its protein is CASKGRGSYNEQFF.

The V call is TRBV6-2 or TRBV6-3, the J call TRBJ2-2; D might be TRBD2 (6 bases). The CDR3 loop spans 14 amino acids. Trimming cost V 6 bases and J 0 bases, with 8 bases left between them. CDR1 is MNHEY, CDR2 SVGEGT, per germline. CDR3 amino acids: CASRGTSNTGELFF. DNA of the CDR3: TGTGCCAGCAGAGGGACTTCGAACACCGGGGAGCTGTTTTTT.

This clonotype was observed a handful of times. The J gene is TRBJ2-1, the V gene TRBV6-1; 10 nucleotides align to TRBD2. CDR1 is MNHNS and CDR2 is SASEGT in the germline V gene. V was clipped by 0 bases and J by 3 bases; unmatched bases: 5. The length of the CDR3 is 17 residues. CDR3 region: CASSEAWIAGGYNEQFF. The DNA of the CDR3 is TGTGCCAGCAGTGAAGCGTGGATAGCGGGGGGCTACAATGAGCAGTTCTTC.

This clonotype has more than one count but fewer than ten. J is TRBJ2-5 and V is TRBV5-1, with D possibly being TRBD1 (5 bases). The last part of the DNA fits TRBJ2-7 better; the J call may be wrong. Germline values: CDR1 SGHRS, CDR2 YFSETQ. This CDR3 region has 14 residues. CDR3 in DNA: TGCGCCAGCAGCTTGGCGGCAGGGCGATACGAGCAGTACTTC. It is translated as CASSLAAGRYEQYF.

The CDR3 here is CASSLEGAQPQHF. CDR3 nucleotide sequence: TGCGCCAGCAGCTTGGAGGGAGCCCAGCCCCAGCATTTT. This sequence joins TRBV5-1 and TRBJ1-5; D is ambiguous. The germline V and J ends were trimmed by 0 bases and 7 bases, with 8 bases remaining between them. The germline gives CDR1 SGHRS, CDR2 YFSETQ. This CDR3 region has 13 residues.

Of note for this clonotype: An end of the junction differs from the germline gene, which may be a read error. The genes are TRBV15 and TRBJ2-1; D may be TRBD1 (6 bases). CDR3 length: 13 amino acids. CDR1 is LNHNV, CDR2 YYDKDF, per germline (reference sequence). The CDR3 region is CATSPWESDRRYF. Here the CDR3 DNA reads TGTGCCACCAGCCCCTGGGAGTCGGACAGAAGGTACTTC.

The chain joins TRBV11-3 to TRBJ1-1, with unresolved D. The CDR3 totals 11 residues. Germline values: CDR1 SGHNT, CDR2 YENEEA. Trimming took off 5 bases at V and 8 bases at J, with 9 bases between the two ends. The CDR3 coding sequence is TGTGCCAGCAGCCCTGGCCAAGAAGCTTTCTTT. The encoded protein is CASSPGQEAFF.

This clonotype was detected many times. The V gene is TRBV20-1, the J gene TRBJ2-7; the D gene is possibly TRBD1 (6 bases). The CDR3 length is 12 residues. Trimming took off 5 bases at V and 7 bases at J, with 15 bases between the two ends. From germline, CDR1 is DFQATT and CDR2 SNEGSKA (reference sequence). CDR3 in DNA: TGCAGTGCTCACTCACAGGGTTTGGAGCAGTACTTC. Translating it yields CSAHSQGLEQYF.

This rearrangement joins TRBV12-3 or TRBV12-4 to TRBJ2-7, with 7 nucleotides matching TRBD1. The CDR3 has 15 amino acids. The ends lost 6 bases at V and 2 bases at J; junction bases unmatched: 10. DNA for the CDR3: TGTGCCAGCAGATCCGACAGGGAAAGTCCCTACGAGCAGTACTTC. Its protein product is CASRSDRESPYEQYF.

At least ten counts were recorded for this clonotype. This chain joins TRBV28 and TRBJ2-5, with unresolved D. Germline CDR1 is MDHEN and CDR2 is SYDVKM. The CDR3 is 14 amino acids. The V end lost 4 bases, the J end lost 2 bases, and 11 bases lay between the germline ends. The CDR3 nucleotides read TGTGCCAGCAGTTACTCATTCACACAAGAGACCCAGTACTTC. This codes for CASSYSFTQETQYF.

The rearrangement joins TRBV20-1 to TRBJ2-7; D gene unclear. Looked up from germline, CDR1 is DFQATT and CDR2 is SNEGSKA (reference sequence). V lost 3 bases, J lost 0 bases, and 6 bases lay in between. CDR3 size: 12 residues. CDR3 in DNA: TGCAGTGCTAGCTCGGACTCCTACGAGCAGTACGTC. Amino acid sequence: CSASSDSYEQYV.

The chain links TRBV11-3 to TRBJ2-2; 8 bases are shared with TRBD1. Germline CDR1 SGHNT, CDR2 YENEEA. V dropped 5 bases and J dropped 4; count of bases not matched to a gene: 9. This CDR3 region has 16 residues. CDR3 coding DNA: TGTGCCAGCAGCCCCCGGGACAGGAGCTCCACCGGGGAGCTGTTTTTT. This translates into CASSPRDRSSTGELFF.

The chain uses TRBV7-3 and TRBJ2-3, with a weak D call TRBD2 (6 bases). Per the germline V gene, CDR1 is SGHTA and CDR2 is FQGTGA. This CDR3 contains 13 residues. V was pared by 3 bases and J by 6 bases, with 10 bases between. DNA for the CDR3: TGTGCCAGCAGCTTGGGACTTAAGGATACGCAGTATTTT. It is translated as CASSLGLKDTQYF.

This clonotype was detected a few times. The chain employs TRBV5-1 and TRBJ2-2; D gene uncertain. The length of the CDR3 is 14 residues. The germline V and J ends were trimmed by 1 base and 6 bases, with 10 bases remaining between them. Germline V gives CDR1 SGHRS, CDR2 YFSETQ. Here the CDR3 DNA reads TGCGCCAGCAGCTTGCTACAAGCTGCCGGGGAGCTGTTTTTT. Its translation is CASSLLQAAGELFF. Supplemented by reference TRBV5-1 and TRBJ2-2, the full variable domain reads KAGVTQTPRYLIKTRGQQVTLSCSPISGHRSVSWYQQTPGQGLQFLFEYFSETQRNKGNFPGRFSGRQFSNSRSEMNVSTLELGDSALYLCASSLLQAAGELFFGEGSRLTVL.

The chain is built from TRBV9 and TRBJ2-1; 8 nucleotides align to TRBD2. This CDR3 comprises 16 residues. Germline values: CDR1 SGDLS, CDR2 YYNGEE. J was trimmed by 4 bases and V by 4 bases; bases with no gene match: 10. CDR3 DNA sequence: TGTGCCAGCAGCTTGAGAGGCGGGGGGAATTACAATGAGCAGTTCTTC. Translated: CASSLRGGGNYNEQFF.

The rearrangement uses TRBV7-9 and TRBJ1-2; 7 nucleotides match TRBD1. Germline trimming cut 6 bases from V and 6 bases from J; bases unmatched to any gene: 7. The CDR3 is 13 residues long. Germline lookup yields CDR1 SEHNR and CDR2 FQNEAQ (reference sequence). DNA of the CDR3: TGTGCCAGCAGTTCCGACAGGGCCAATGGCTACACCTTC. Protein: CASSSDRANGYTF. Based on the CDR3 plus reference TRBV7-9 and TRBJ1-2, the full variable domain is DTGVSQNPRHKITKRGQNVTFRCDPISEHNRLYWYRQTLGQGPEFLTYFQNEAQLEKSRLLSDRFSAERPKGSFSTLEIQRTEQGDSAMYLCASSSDRANGYTFGSGTRLTVV.

This clonotype has only a few counts. The chain combines TRBV29-1 with TRBJ2-1; possible D gene TRBD2, 5 bases. TRBJ2-5 matches the DNA end more closely, so the J call is doubtful. The germline V gene has CDR1 SQVTM and CDR2 ANQGSEA. The CDR3 has 9 residues. The chain's CDR3 is CSVSEAQYF. CDR3 nucleotides: TGCAGCGTTTCGGAGGCCCAGTACTTC.

The gene calls are TRBV20-1 and TRBJ2-1; 10 bases fit TRBD2. CDR1 is DFQATT and CDR2 is SNEGSKA in the germline V gene (reference sequence). J lost 7 bases, V lost 0 bases, and 15 bases had no gene match. CDR3 size: 18 residues. CDR3 loop: CSARDPTAGGLLGNEQFF. The CDR3 nucleotides read TGCAGTGCTAGAGATCCGACAGCGGGGGGGCTCTTGGGAAATGAGCAGTTCTTC.

J is TRBJ2-5 and V is TRBV7-7; 11 bases agree with TRBD2. The DNA end favors TRBJ2-1, so the J call may be wrong. The CDR3 extends over 16 amino acids. Germline CDR1 is SSHAT and CDR2 is FNYEAQ (reference sequence). CDR3 coding DNA: TGTGCCAGCAGCTTAGGACTAGCGGGGAGGTCGAATGAGCAGTTCTTC. It yields the protein CASSLGLAGRSNEQFF.

Only one count was recorded for this clonotype. V and J are TRBV7-3 and TRBJ2-7; possible D gene TRBD2, 7 bases. Matching the DNA end better, TRBJ2-1 makes the J call doubtful. Germline CDR1 SGHTA, CDR2 FQGTGA. The CDR3 extends over 14 amino acids. The CDR3 spells CASSLSRGRAEQFF. The DNA of the CDR3 is TGTGCCAGCAGCTTATCGCGGGGGCGGGCTGAGCAGTTCTTC.

This clonotype was observed a few times. This chain links TRBV29-1 with TRBJ1-1; D possibly corresponds to TRBD1 (5 bases). CDR3 length: 13 residues. From germline, CDR1 is SQVTM and CDR2 ANQGSEA. Trimming removed 5 bases at V and 0 bases at J, with 10 bases between. The CDR3 region is CSVSGRLNTEAFF. DNA of the CDR3: TGCAGCGTTTCGGGACGCTTGAACACTGAAGCTTTCTTT.

The chain couples TRBV7-2 to TRBJ2-7; possible D gene TRBD2, 5 bases. CDR1 is SGHTA, CDR2 FQGNSA, per germline. Trimming took 5 bases from V and 2 from J, leaving 19 bases between them. This CDR3 has 16 residues. The CDR3 DNA is TGTGCCAGCAGCCGGGCGGGCTCGAACAGAGCCTACGAGCAGTACTTC. Encoded protein: CASSRAGSNRAYEQYF.

In this sample, this clonotype turned up a few times. Sequence at one end of the junction differs from germline and may be a read error. The rearrangement uses TRBV7-9 and TRBJ2-7; D unclear. This CDR3 has 10 amino acids. Germline V gene data show CDR1 as SEHNR and CDR2 as FQNEAQ (reference sequence). The CDR3 coding sequence is TGTGCCAGCAGCTCGCCCGGATTTAACTTC. The encoded protein is CASSSPGFNF.

This clonotype has more than one count but fewer than ten. This chain connects TRBV4-2 to TRBJ2-5, with D perhaps matching TRBD1 (5 bases). Matching the DNA end better, TRBJ2-7 makes the J call doubtful. The germline V gene encodes CDR1 LGHNA and CDR2 YNFKEQ. This CDR3 region has 15 residues. CDR3 protein: CASSHRGIPTNEQYF. In DNA, the CDR3 is TGTGCCAGCAGCCATAGGGGTATTCCTACGAACGAGCAGTACTTC.

This clonotype was seen more than once but under ten times. In DNA, the CDR3 is TGTGCCAGCAGCCAAGGGGCTAGCTCCGAGCAGTACTTC. Translated, it gives CASSQGASSEQYF. The V gene is TRBV3-1, the J gene TRBJ2-1; D may be TRBD2 (5 bases). The J call is in doubt because the DNA end fits TRBJ2-7 better. Germline values: CDR1 LGHDT, CDR2 YNNKEL (reference sequence). This CDR3 has 13 residues.

As to this clonotype: An end of the junction differs from the germline gene, which may be a read error. J is TRBJ2-1 and V is TRBV20-1, with TRBD2 matching over 8 bases. CDR1 is DFQATT, CDR2 SNEGSKA, per germline (reference sequence). The CDR3 loop spans 15 amino acids. The CDR3, as DNA: TGCAGTGCTAGAGACAAGCGGGCTAGCGGGTCCCTTCCCCACTTC. Translated, it gives CSARDKRASGSLPHF.